These 18 T cell receptor beta chains came from one sample sequenced in a study of pediatric ulcerative colitis. The protocol was immunoSEQ multiplex PCR, while the TCRdb copy is restricted to in-frame clones and leaves out a portion. The sample lists 30,000 or so clones, approximately 78% seen once, with around 4.3% in the top ten. Sequenced sample: blood. These receptors originate from a boy between 10 and 17 years old with severe ulcerative colitis.

The chain employs TRBV9 and TRBJ2-1; 8 bases fit TRBD2. Germline-derived CDR1 and CDR2 are SGDLS and YYNGEE. The CDR3 spans 15 residues. V trimming: 4 bases; J trimming: 8 bases; junction bases outside the gene matches: 11. The CDR3 here is CASSFRLAQGDEQFF. In nucleotides, the CDR3 is TGTGCCAGCAGCTTTAGACTAGCGCAAGGGGATGAGCAGTTCTTC.

The chain links TRBV10-1 to TRBJ2-5; D is unclear. Germline CDR1 WNHNN, CDR2 SYGVQD (reference sequence). This CDR3 spans 16 amino acids. V was shortened by 9 bases and J by 1 base, with 21 bases between the two germline ends. In DNA, the CDR3 is TGCGCCAGGAAGTCCCAATCGTTTGCCCCCCAAGAGACCCAGTACTTC. The encoded protein is CARKSQSFAPQETQYF.

V is TRBV7-3 and J is TRBJ2-1, with a possible D match to TRBD2 (7 bases). Trimming pared 4 bases from V and 6 bases from J, leaving 13 bases between. Germline values: CDR1 SGHTA, CDR2 FQGTGA. The CDR3 loop spans 14 amino acids. The CDR3 DNA follows: TGTGCCAGCAGCTGGGGCGGGGGCATCAATGAGCAGTTCTTC. It is translated as CASSWGGGINEQFF.

V and J are TRBV21-1 and TRBJ1-6; the table's D gene call, TRBD1, was not cross checked with the DNA. TRBV21-1 is listed as a pseudogene. The CDR3 is 18 amino acids. The CDR3 spells CASSKTTGRSSYNSPLHF. The DNA of the CDR3 is TGTGCCAGCAGCAAAACAACAGGACGAAGCTCCTATAATTCACCCCTCCACTTT.

In this sample, this clone turned up once. This chain links TRBV19 with TRBJ1-2, with D unresolved. CDR1 is LNHDA and CDR2 is SQIVND in the germline V gene (reference sequence). The CDR3 has 14 amino acids. Trimming removed 3 bases from V and 4 bases from J, with 12 bases in between. The CDR3 nucleotides read TGTGCCAGTAGTATCCTTTGGGGAGTCTATGGCTACACCTTC. Translated: CASSILWGVYGYTF.

V is TRBV6-5 and J is TRBJ2-5; 7 nucleotides align to TRBD1. V shed 0 bases and J 3 bases; nucleotides not matched to a gene: 4. The CDR3 runs 15 residues. CDR1 is MNHEY and CDR2 is SVGAGI in the germline V gene. The chain's CDR3 is CASSYSITGEETQYF. CDR3 sequence (DNA): TGTGCCAGCAGTTACTCGATTACAGGGGAAGAGACCCAGTACTTC.

The CDR3 nucleotides read TGCAGCGTTAGCTTTGCGGGGGACAAAGAGACCCAGTACTTC. It encodes CSVSFAGDKETQYF. The rearrangement uses TRBV29-1 and TRBJ2-5; a possible D gene is TRBD2 (7 bases). Germline CDR1 SQVTM, CDR2 ANQGSEA. The CDR3 sequence is 14 residues long. V lost 5 bases to trimming and J lost 3 bases, with 16 bases between them.

The V gene is TRBV4-1, the J gene TRBJ1-5; unclear D gene. V was clipped by 2 bases and J by 0 bases, with 5 bases between them. CDR1 is MGHRA and CDR2 is YSYEKL in the germline V gene. The length of the CDR3 is 14 residues. CDR3 nucleotide sequence: TGCGCCAGCAGCCAATACGATAGCAATCAGCCCCAGCATTTT. The encoded protein is CASSQYDSNQPQHF.

V is TRBV4-3 and J is TRBJ1-1, with a weak D call TRBD1 (6 bases). CDR3 length: 13 residues. The V gene's germline CDR1 is LGHNA and CDR2 YSLEER. V lost 3 bases and J lost 7, with 12 bases in between. This CDR3 reads CASSQFRDIEAFF. The CDR3 nucleotides are TGCGCCAGCAGCCAGTTTAGGGACATTGAAGCTTTCTTT.

This clone has a single count. This chain joins TRBV9 and TRBJ2-1; 7 nucleotides line up with TRBD2. This CDR3 is 16 amino acids long. The junction had 7 bases not matched to a gene; V was cut back by 4 bases and J by 0 bases. Germline values: CDR1 SGDLS, CDR2 YYNGEE. The CDR3 coding sequence is TGTGCCAGCAGCCCCCCGGGGGGTGTCTCCTACAATGAGCAGTTCTTC. Translation gives CASSPPGGVSYNEQFF.

The chain carries TRBV27 and TRBJ2-1, with 9 bases that match TRBD2. This CDR3 is built from 14 residues. Losses at the gene ends were 7 bases for V and 8 bases for J; bases not matched to a gene: 9. Germline lookup yields CDR1 MNHEY and CDR2 SMNVEV (reference sequence). CDR3 region: CASNIAGAGDEQFF. The CDR3 region has the DNA TGTGCCAGCAATATAGCGGGGGCCGGGGATGAGCAGTTCTTC.

The gene calls are TRBV19 and TRBJ2-6, with D hard to call. The V gene lost 3 bases and the J gene lost 1 base, with 10 bases spanning the gap. The CDR3 runs 16 residues. Per the germline V gene, CDR1 is LNHDA and CDR2 is SQIVND (reference sequence). In DNA form, the CDR3 reads TGTGCCAGTAGTATTGCCGCCCCATCTGGGGCCAACGTCCTGACTTTC. Translating gives CASSIAAPSGANVLTF.

The DNA for the CDR3 is TGCAGTGCCCCAGACTATGGCGAGCAGTACTTC. Translating gives CSAPDYGEQYF. The V gene is TRBV20-1, the J gene TRBJ2-5; possibly TRBD2 for D (5 bases). The tail of the sequence fits TRBJ2-7 better, so the J call may be wrong. The germline V gene has CDR1 DFQATT and CDR2 SNEGSKA (reference sequence). CDR3 length: 11 residues.

This clone appeared a few times. The V gene is TRBV30, the J gene TRBJ1-1, with D perhaps TRBD1 (5 bases). The CDR3 loop spans 13 amino acids. Germline V gene lookup returns CDR1 GTSNPN and CDR2 SVGIG (reference sequence). The V gene lost 6 bases and the J gene lost 3 bases, with 14 bases spanning the gap. CDR3 region: CACAVGADTEAFF. CDR3 bases: TGTGCCTGCGCGGTAGGGGCGGACACTGAAGCTTTCTTT.

The gene calls are TRBV29-1 and TRBJ1-3, with D possibly matching TRBD1 (5 bases). V was clipped by 6 bases and J by 1 base, with 13 bases between them. This CDR3 is built from 14 residues. CDR1 and CDR2 (germline): SQVTM, ANQGSEA. The CDR3: CSVEAGVSGNTIYF. The CDR3 DNA reads as TGCAGCGTCGAGGCGGGGGTATCTGGAAACACCATATATTTT.

This chain links TRBV11-2 with TRBJ2-7; D is perhaps TRBD1 (6 bases). The CDR3 contains 13 residues. CDR1 SGHAT and CDR2 FQNNGV come from the germline V gene. V was shortened by 6 bases and J by 5 bases, with 14 bases between the two germline ends. CDR3 protein: CASSFSGEHEQYF. CDR3 in DNA: TGTGCCAGCAGTTTCTCAGGGGAACACGAGCAGTACTTC.

The rearrangement uses TRBV7-9 and TRBJ2-1; D gene unclear. V gave up 3 bases and J gave up 5 bases, with 8 bases separating them. CDR1 is SEHNR and CDR2 is FQNEAQ in the germline V gene (reference sequence). The CDR3 runs to 13 residues. The CDR3 bases are TGTGCCAGCAGCTTTTTTCAGGACAATGAGCAGTTCTTC. Translation: CASSFFQDNEQFF.

The J gene is TRBJ2-5, the V gene TRBV19; D is ambiguous. V lost 5 bases to trimming and J lost 3 bases, with 16 bases between them. CDR1 is LNHDA and CDR2 is SQIVND in the germline V gene (reference sequence). The CDR3 has 15 amino acids. CDR3 protein: CASSPLSARKETQYF. The CDR3 nucleotides read TGTGCCAGTAGTCCGCTGAGCGCTAGAAAAGAGACCCAGTACTTC.